This section outlines one T cell receptor beta chain sequence together with its context. Libraries were prepared by immunoSEQ multiplex PCR; TCRdb keeps only in-frame clonotypes and omits some of them. The sample has roughly 9,800 clones; roughly two thirds are singletons. This sample is part of a study of ipilimumab plus nivolumab after autologous stem cell transplantation. Across the whole study: Median doses per patient: about 5 ipilimumab, 8 or 9 nivolumab. Myeloma patients were high-risk transplant-naive or relapsed within 3 years of first autologous transplant.

Ipilimumab, 1 mg/kg, started 14 to 28 days after autologous transplant. Patients got 3 mg/kg IV nivolumab weeks 1, 4, 7, 10, then biweekly through week 26. Trimming shortened V by 6 bases and J by 6 bases, and 7 bases separated the two germline ends. The CDR3 spans 11 residues. The germline CDR1 and CDR2 sequences are SEHNR and FQNEAQ (reference sequence). This receptor was identified in a female donor with multiple myeloma. This chain links TRBV7-9 with TRBJ2-3, with D unresolved. Source: PBMCs, taken in a trial of ipilimumab plus nivolumab as post-transplant consolidation. CDR3 residues: CASRTGDTQYF. The CDR3 DNA reads TGTGCCAGCAGGACGGGCGATACGCAGTATTTT.